These T cell receptor beta chains were read from a single sample in a study of T cells expressing NK-cell markers. TCRdb reprocessed the 5' RACE reads, with one entry per CDR3 protein and no DNA. The ten most abundant clones cover approximately 12% of a sample with around 380,000 distinct CDR3 sequences. Source material: blood T cells: a sorted CD56 or NKG2C T cell subset, CD4+ or CD8+ T cells, or bulk PBMC T cells (not recorded which). The source is a woman in her 50s in good health. The CDR3 runs from the conserved cysteine through the conserved F or W.

v_call,j_call,cdr3_aa
TRBV10-3,TRBJ2-5,CAISETLGETQYF
TRBV12-3/TRBV12-4,TRBJ1-5,CASRLGMSNQPQHF
TRBV5-1,TRBJ1-6,CASSLTGRDGSPLHF
TRBV10-2,TRBJ2-5,CASSEWGAGGIQETQYF
TRBV5-1,TRBJ2-1,CASSRTINEQFF
TRBV6-6,TRBJ2-7,CASTISSGANYEQYF
TRBV30,TRBJ2-1,CAWSVHLAGLYNEQFF
TRBV19,TRBJ2-1,CASSPHIGPYNEQFF
TRBV4-2,TRBJ2-6,CASSQITGDFSGANVLTF
TRBV5-6,TRBJ1-2,CASSLWWETDDTNYGYTF
TRBV20-1,TRBJ1-6,CSASPNRDPNSPLHF
TRBV11-3,TRBJ2-7,CASSLRELGEQYF
TRBV11-2,TRBJ2-3,CATPGRSTDTQYF
TRBV19,TRBJ1-4,CASSGQGTGVGEKLFF
TRBV5-1,TRBJ1-1,CASSLVPIEVLGTEAFF
TRBV3-1,TRBJ1-1,CASSQGPGRNTEAFF
TRBV20-1,TRBJ2-3,CSARTSGSSDTQYF
TRBV5-5,TRBJ2-5,CASSLNGREGETQYF
TRBV6-1,TRBJ2-2,CASSPRLLTTGELFF
TRBV2,TRBJ2-1,CASSESSGRAEEQFF
TRBV4-1,TRBJ2-5,CASSQVGDWGTQYF
TRBV6-5,TRBJ2-5,CASSFRPQGGETQYF
TRBV19,TRBJ1-1,CASSIPGGASTEAFF
TRBV27,TRBJ2-1,CASRRDRGRLYNEQFF
TRBV7-8,TRBJ1-6,CASSLAPAYYNSPLHF
TRBV5-6,TRBJ2-7,CASRSASSQFYEQYF
TRBV4-1,TRBJ2-3,CASSQVLDTQYF
TRBV12-3/TRBV12-4,TRBJ2-2,CASSLLGDTGELFF
TRBV28,TRBJ2-1,CASTRQGGSGEQFF
TRBV4-2,TRBJ2-1,CASSQGETSYNEQFF
TRBV7-9,TRBJ2-3,CASNPLWAPRDTQYF
TRBV5-1,TRBJ2-1,CASSPLGLLGEQFF
TRBV12-3/TRBV12-4,TRBJ2-1,CASSLGTGDKFF
TRBV29-1,TRBJ2-1,CSVVFGRGEQFF
TRBV9,TRBJ2-5,CASSVGGETQYF
TRBV2,TRBJ2-7,CASSELGNTYEQYF
TRBV12-3/TRBV12-4,TRBJ1-2,CASSLADRAVNYGYTF
TRBV7-9,TRBJ1-2,CASRSQGDYGYTF
TRBV10-3,TRBJ2-3,CAISEVTESSTDTQYF
TRBV11-2,TRBJ2-5,CASSPQDYGGETQYF
TRBV14,TRBJ2-1,CASSRLAESSYNEQFF
TRBV30,TRBJ1-1,CAWSVGGRGTEAFF
TRBV5-1,TRBJ2-1,CASSNRGLNEQFF
TRBV7-9,TRBJ2-2,CASSLLQGAGELFF
TRBV20-1,TRBJ2-4,CSARDRGGRASAKNIQYF
TRBV20-1,TRBJ2-5,CSATRGTSGRAWRETQYF